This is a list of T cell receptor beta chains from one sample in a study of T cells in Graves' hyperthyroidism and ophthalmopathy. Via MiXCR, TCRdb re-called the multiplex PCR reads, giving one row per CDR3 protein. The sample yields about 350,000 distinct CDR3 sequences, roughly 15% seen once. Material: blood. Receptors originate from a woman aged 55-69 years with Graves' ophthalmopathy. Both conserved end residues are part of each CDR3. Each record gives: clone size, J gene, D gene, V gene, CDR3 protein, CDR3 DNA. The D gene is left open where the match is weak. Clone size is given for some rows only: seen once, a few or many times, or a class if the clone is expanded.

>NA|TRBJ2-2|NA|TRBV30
CAWSGRENGELFF
TGTGCCTGGAGTGGCAGGGAGAACGGGGAGCTGTTTTTT
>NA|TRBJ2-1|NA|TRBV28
CATSDFAGGHNEQFF
TGTGCCACCAGTGATTTTGCAGGAGGCCACAATGAGCAGTTCTTC
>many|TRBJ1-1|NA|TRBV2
CASGSRENTEAFF
TGTGCCAGCGGGTCCAGGGAGAACACTGAAGCTTTCTTT
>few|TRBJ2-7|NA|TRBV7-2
CASSLGFAEQYF
TGTGCCAGCAGCTTAGGGTTCGCAGAGCAGTACTTC
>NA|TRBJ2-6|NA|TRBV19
CASSIQGNSGANVLTF
TGTGCCAGTAGTATCCAGGGGAACTCTGGGGCCAACGTCCTGACTTTC
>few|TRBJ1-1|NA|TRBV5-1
CASSLERPQGYTEAFF
TGCGCCAGCAGCTTGGAAAGGCCCCAGGGTTACACTGAAGCTTTCTTT
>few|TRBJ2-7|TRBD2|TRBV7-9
CASSFASGGSYEQYF
TGTGCCAGCAGCTTCGCTAGCGGGGGGTCCTACGAGCAGTACTTC
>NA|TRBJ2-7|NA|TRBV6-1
CASSEDTQRDEQYF
TGTGCCAGCAGTGAAGATACACAAAGAGACGAGCAGTACTTC
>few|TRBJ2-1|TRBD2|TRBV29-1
CSGLGLAGGKEQFF
TGCAGCGGGCTGGGACTAGCGGGAGGAAAGGAGCAGTTCTTC
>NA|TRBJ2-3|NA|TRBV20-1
CSASGARDTQYF
TGCAGTGCTAGTGGGGCGAGGGATACGCAGTATTTT
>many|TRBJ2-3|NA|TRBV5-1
CASSLAATGDTQYF
TGCGCCAGCAGCTTGGCGGCAACAGGGGATACGCAGTATTTT
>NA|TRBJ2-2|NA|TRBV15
CATSRDRAGELFF
TGTGCCACCAGCAGAGATAGGGCCGGGGAGCTGTTTTTT
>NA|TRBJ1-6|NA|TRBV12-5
CASGPGVVNSPLHF
TGTGCTAGTGGACCAGGGGTAGTTAATTCACCCCTCCACTTT
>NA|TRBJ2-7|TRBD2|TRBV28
CAGRHGLAGGVEQYF
TGTGCCGGCAGACACGGACTAGCCGGAGGGGTCGAACAGTACTTC
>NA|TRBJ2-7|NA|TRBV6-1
CASSGDSDKHSYEQYF
TGTGCCAGCAGCGGAGATTCGGACAAGCACTCCTACGAGCAGTACTTC
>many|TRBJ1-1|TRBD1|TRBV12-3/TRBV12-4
CASNPDRGFKNTEAFF
TGTGCCAGCAACCCGGACAGGGGGTTTAAGAACACTGAAGCTTTCTTT
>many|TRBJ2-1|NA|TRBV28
CASSLVRAAMDEQFF
TGTGCCAGCAGTTTAGTCCGCGCCGCCATGGATGAGCAGTTCTTC
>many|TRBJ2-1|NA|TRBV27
CASSFGIARNEQFF
TGTGCCAGCAGTTTTGGGATAGCTCGCAATGAGCAGTTCTTC
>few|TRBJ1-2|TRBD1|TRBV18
CASSPSQGNYGYTF
TGTGCCAGCTCACCCTCACAGGGGAACTATGGCTACACCTTC
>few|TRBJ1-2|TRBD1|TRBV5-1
CASSLGTGFGYGYTF
TGCGCCAGCAGTTTGGGGACAGGCTTCGGCTATGGCTACACCTTC
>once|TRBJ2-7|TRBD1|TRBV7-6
CASSSSTGLRIEQYF
TGTGCCAGCAGCTCGTCGACAGGGTTGAGAATAGAGCAGTACTTC
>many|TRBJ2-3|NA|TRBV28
CASSLLLASTDTQYF
TGTGCCAGCAGTTTATTGCTCGCTAGCACAGATACGCAGTATTTT
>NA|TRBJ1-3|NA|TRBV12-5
CASGVGNTIYF
TGTGCTAGTGGTGTTGGAAACACCATATATTTT
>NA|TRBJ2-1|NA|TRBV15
CATSRAAGGNEQFF
TGTGCCACCAGCAGAGCGGCCGGGGGCAATGAGCAGTTCTTC
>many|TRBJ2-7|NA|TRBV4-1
CASSQGPTSYEQYF
TGCGCCAGCAGCCAAGGACCCACATCCTACGAGCAGTACTTC
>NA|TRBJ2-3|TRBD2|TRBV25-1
CASSELGLAATDTQYF
TGTGCCAGCAGTGAATTAGGACTAGCGGCCACAGATACGCAGTATTTT
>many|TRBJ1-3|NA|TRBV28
CASSSPMGGDGSGNTIYF
TGTGCCAGCAGTTCGCCTATGGGAGGGGATGGCTCTGGAAACACCATATATTTT
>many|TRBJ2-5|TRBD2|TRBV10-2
CASSWREGETQYF
TGCGCCAGCAGCTGGCGGGAGGGGGAGACCCAGTACTTC
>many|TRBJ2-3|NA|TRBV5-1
CASSQGTPSTDTQYF
TGCGCCAGCAGCCAAGGGACACCTAGCACAGATACGCAGTATTTT
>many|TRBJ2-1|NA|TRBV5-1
CASSWDEGSEQFF
TGCGCCAGCAGCTGGGACGAGGGGAGCGAGCAGTTCTTC
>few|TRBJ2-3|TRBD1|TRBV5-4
CASSWGTGRPDTQYF
TGTGCCAGCAGCTGGGGGACAGGAAGGCCAGATACGCAGTATTTT
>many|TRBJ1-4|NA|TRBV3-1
CASSQDRGLNEKLFF
TGTGCCAGCAGCCAAGATCGAGGACTCAATGAAAAACTGTTTTTT
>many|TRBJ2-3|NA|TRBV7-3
CASSWNSVAGGTDTQYF
TGTGCCAGCAGCTGGAATAGTGTAGCCGGTGGGACAGATACGCAGTATTTT